Presented here are 18 T cell receptor beta chains from one specimen sequenced in a study of blood T cell repertoires in COVID-19. Sequenced by immunoSEQ multiplex PCR; TCRdb stores in-frame clones only, minus some. In the table there are some 100,000 clones, approximately 80% of which are singletons. The specimen was peripheral blood. These receptors were collected from a man aged 50 or older with active or convalescent COVID-19.

The chain has TRBV3-1 (or the pseudogene TRBV3-2) and TRBJ2-3; a weak D match, TRBD2 (5 bases). This CDR3 has 14 amino acids. V shed 4 bases and J shed 2 bases, with 10 bases lying between them. Looked up from germline, CDR1 is LGHDT and CDR2 is YNNKEL (reference sequence). The CDR3 DNA is TGTGCCAGCAGCCTCGAGCGGTTCACAGATACGCAGTATTTT. It encodes CASSLERFTDTQYF.

The rearrangement links TRBV11-3 to TRBJ2-3; no definite D call. The CDR3 runs to 15 residues. The V gene lost 0 bases and the J gene lost 2 bases, with 9 bases spanning the gap. Germline V lookup: CDR1 SGHNT, CDR2 YENEEA. CDR3 residues: CASSLEGGDTDTQYF. CDR3 coding DNA: TGTGCCAGCAGCTTAGAAGGCGGAGACACAGATACGCAGTATTTT. Looking up the rest from reference TRBV11-3 and TRBJ2-3 gives the full variable domain: EAGVVQSPRYKIIEKKQPVAFWCNPISGHNTLYWYLQNLGQGPELLIRYENEEAVDDSQLPKDRFSAERLKGVDSTLKIQPAELGDSAVYLCASSLEGGDTDTQYFGPGTRLTVL.

V usage is TRBV14 and J usage is TRBJ2-1; 8 nucleotides match TRBD2. V was clipped by 0 bases and J by 0 bases; unmatched bases: 7. CDR1 is SGHDN, CDR2 FVKESK, per germline. The CDR3 is 18 residues long. CDR3 sequence (DNA): TGTGCCAGCAGCCAAGAAAAGGGACTAGGTAGCTCCTACAATGAGCAGTTCTTC. Translation: CASSQEKGLGSSYNEQFF.

This chain uses TRBV19 with TRBJ1-1; no definite D call. This CDR3 is built from 14 residues. The germline V gene has CDR1 LNHDA and CDR2 SQIVND (reference sequence). V lost 10 bases and J 1 base, leaving 16 bases between the germline ends. This CDR3 is CATQAYAENTEAFF. The CDR3 DNA follows: TGTGCCACCCAAGCGTACGCCGAGAACACTGAAGCTTTCTTT.

This chain uses TRBV4-2 with TRBJ1-5, with a weak D call TRBD1 (5 bases). Germline values: CDR1 LGHNA, CDR2 YNFKEQ. The V gene lost 0 bases and the J gene lost 5 bases, with 11 bases spanning the gap. The length of the CDR3 is 15 residues. The CDR3 loop reads CASSQDRQGYQPQHF. DNA for the CDR3: TGTGCCAGCAGCCAAGATCGGCAGGGCTATCAGCCCCAGCATTTT.

The V gene is TRBV18, the J gene TRBJ2-3; D might be TRBD2 (6 bases). V lost 3 bases, J lost 5 bases, and 18 bases lay in between. The CDR3 is made up of 16 amino acids. CDR1 is KGHSH, CDR2 LQKENI, per germline. The CDR3 loop is CASSPRGAEGRDTQYF. The CDR3 nucleotides read TGTGCCAGCTCACCGCGGGGCGCCGAGGGGAGAGATACGCAGTATTTT.

The chain combines TRBV7-9 with TRBJ1-1; 8 bases line up with TRBD1. The CDR3 sequence is 14 residues long. Germline V CDR1 and CDR2: SEHNR, FQNEAQ (reference sequence). Trimming removed 5 bases from V and 5 bases from J; junction bases left unmatched: 7. CDR3: CASSLQGAGTEAFF. The CDR3 coding sequence is TGTGCCAGCAGCCTTCAGGGGGCAGGAACTGAAGCTTTCTTT.

The rearrangement links TRBV6-5 to TRBJ2-3, with D possibly TRBD2 on 5 matching bases. The CDR3 is made up of 15 amino acids. V lost 3 bases and J lost 1, with 11 bases in between. The germline gives CDR1 MNHEY, CDR2 SVGAGI. In DNA form, the CDR3 reads TGTGCCAGCAGTTATGGAGGTGCAGGCACAGATACGCAGTATTTT. Residues: CASSYGGAGTDTQYF.

V usage is TRBV27 and J usage is TRBJ1-6, with no clear D. V dropped 8 bases and J dropped 9 bases, with 11 bases sitting between them. The CDR3 has 12 amino acids. CDR1 and CDR2 from the germline V gene are MNHEY and SMNVEV (reference sequence). CDR3 in DNA: TGTGCCAGCGGGCCTAATATTTCACCCCTCCACTTT. Its protein product is CASGPNISPLHF.

CDR3 residues: CASSQTIGNTIYF. The CDR3, as DNA: TGCGCCAGCAGCCAGACTATTGGAAACACCATATATTTT. The chain is built from TRBV5-1 and TRBJ1-3; D not certain. From germline, CDR1 is SGHRS and CDR2 YFSETQ. CDR3 length: 13 residues. Between the trimmed V and J ends, which lost 4 bases and 3 bases, there was a span of 8 bases.

The J gene is TRBJ1-1, the V gene TRBV14; possible D gene TRBD1, 6 bases. Germline V gives CDR1 SGHDN, CDR2 FVKESK. This CDR3 is 12 amino acids long. V was clipped by 1 base and J by 6 bases, with 6 bases between them. The CDR3 loop is CASSQGGPEAFF. The DNA of the CDR3 is TGTGCCAGCAGCCAAGGGGGGCCTGAAGCTTTCTTT.

This rearrangement joins TRBV3-1 (or the pseudogene TRBV3-2) to TRBJ1-2; TRBD1 agrees at 8 bases. The junction had 7 bases not matched to a gene; V was cut back by 6 bases and J by 7 bases. Germline-derived CDR1 and CDR2 are LGHDT and YNNKEL (reference sequence). This CDR3 has 13 residues. CDR3 DNA sequence: TGTGCCAGCAGTCCGGGACAGGAACGTGGCTACACCTTC. Translating it yields CASSPGQERGYTF.

The genes are TRBV21-1 and TRBJ1-1; the listed D gene, TRBD1, was not tested against the DNA. TRBV21-1 is reported as a pseudogene. The CDR3 loop spans 17 amino acids. Here the CDR3 reads CASSYRDRGPIDTEAFF. CDR3 in DNA: TGTGCCAGCAGCTACCGGGACAGGGGGCCGATTGACACTGAAGCTTTCTTT.

V and J are TRBV7-9 and TRBJ2-3; 8 nucleotides line up with TRBD2. The germline gives CDR1 SEHNR, CDR2 FQNEAQ (reference sequence). The CDR3 contains 14 residues. The junction had 5 bases not matched to a gene; V was cut back by 0 bases and J by 9 bases. The CDR3: CASSLAAGVETQYF. The CDR3 coding sequence is TGTGCCAGCAGCTTAGCAGCGGGAGTAGAGACGCAGTATTTT.

This chain connects TRBV5-6 to TRBJ1-4; D unclear. The CDR3 is 14 residues long. CDR1 SGHDT and CDR2 YYEEEE come from the germline V gene. V lost 3 bases and J 4 bases, leaving 10 bases between the germline ends. The CDR3 DNA reads as TGTGCCAGCAGCTGGAGGGCGAGTAATGAAAAACTGTTTTTT. Encoded protein: CASSWRASNEKLFF.

This chain joins TRBV5-1 and TRBJ2-3, with 8 bases fitting TRBD2. The CDR3 length is 15 residues. The ends lost 6 bases at V and 4 bases at J; junction bases unmatched: 10. Germline V gene lookup returns CDR1 SGHRS and CDR2 YFSETQ. The CDR3 region has the DNA TGCGCCAGCAAGGGAGGACTAGCAGGTGCAGATACGCAGTATTTT. Translating gives CASKGGLAGADTQYF.

The chain employs TRBV28 and TRBJ1-5; D not resolved. The CDR3 sequence is 13 residues long. Germline values: CDR1 MDHEN, CDR2 SYDVKM. V was pared by 5 bases and J by 5 bases, with 10 bases between. CDR3 DNA: TGTGCCAGCAGTCCCAGTCCTTATCAGCCCCAGCATTTT. It yields the protein CASSPSPYQPQHF.

The chain employs TRBV28 and TRBJ2-3; D is possibly TRBD1 (6 bases). Germline V CDR1 and CDR2: MDHEN, SYDVKM. V was pared by 6 bases and J by 5 bases, with 21 bases between. The CDR3 extends over 16 amino acids. The CDR3 nucleotides are TGTGCCAGCAGGGGGGCCCTTGGCGGTAGTATAGATACGCAGTATTTT. Its protein is CASRGALGGSIDTQYF.